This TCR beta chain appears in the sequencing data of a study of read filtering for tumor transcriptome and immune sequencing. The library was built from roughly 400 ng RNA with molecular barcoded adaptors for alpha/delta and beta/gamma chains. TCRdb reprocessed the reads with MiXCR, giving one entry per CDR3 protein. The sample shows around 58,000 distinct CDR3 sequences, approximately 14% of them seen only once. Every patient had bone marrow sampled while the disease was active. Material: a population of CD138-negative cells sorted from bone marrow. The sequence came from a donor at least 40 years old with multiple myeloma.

CDR3 residues: CASSRLAGGAGELFF. CDR3 nucleotides: TGTGCCAGCAGCCGACTAGCGGGAGGTGCCGGGGAGCTGTTTTTT. The chain links TRBV7-9 to TRBJ2-2; 13 bases agree with TRBD2. Per germline, CDR1 SEHNR and CDR2 FQNEAQ (reference sequence). The CDR3 runs 15 residues. The junction had 3 bases not matched to a gene; V was cut back by 5 bases and J by 6 bases.